This T cell receptor (beta chain) was profiled in a study of blood T cell repertoires in COVID-19. Germline V CDR1 and CDR2: MNHNS, SASEGT. V dropped 3 bases and J dropped 5 bases, with 11 bases sitting between them. This CDR3 region has 14 residues. TCRdb's table, derived via immunoSEQ multiplex PCR, lists solely in-frame clones and lacks some. This table holds some 510,000 clones, around nine tenths found once. Participants were placed into cohorts based on the clinical history they reported. The source of this sequence is a woman aged 40 to 49 who had recovered from COVID-19. Source material: PBMCs or T cells enriched from blood (not recorded which). The chain recombines TRBV6-1 with TRBJ2-1; D remains ambiguous. The CDR3 sequence is CASSEVYYHNEQFF. The CDR3 bases are TGTGCCAGCAGTGAGGTTTACTACCACAATGAGCAGTTCTTC.